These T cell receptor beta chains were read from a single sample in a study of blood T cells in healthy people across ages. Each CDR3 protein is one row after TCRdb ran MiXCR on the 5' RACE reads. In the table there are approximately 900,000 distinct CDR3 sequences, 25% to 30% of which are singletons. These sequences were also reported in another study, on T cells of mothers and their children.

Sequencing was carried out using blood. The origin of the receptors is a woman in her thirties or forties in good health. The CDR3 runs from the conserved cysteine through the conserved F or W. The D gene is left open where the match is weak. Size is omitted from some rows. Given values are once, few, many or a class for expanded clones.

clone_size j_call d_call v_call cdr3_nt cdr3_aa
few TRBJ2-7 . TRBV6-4 TGTGCCAGCAGTGACGAATCGGGGTTGCTGCCCGAGCAGTACTTC CASSDESGLLPEQYF
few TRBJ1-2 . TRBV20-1 TGCAGTGCCCCGCCCGGTATGGCTACTAACTATGGCTACACCTTC CSAPPGMATNYGYTF
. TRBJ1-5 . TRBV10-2 TGCGCCAGCAGTGAAGGGGTGAGAAATCAGCCCCAGCATTTT CASSEGVRNQPQHF
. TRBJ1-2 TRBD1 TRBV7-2 TGTGCCAGCACCCGACCGGGACAGGGAGGAGAGGGCTACACCTTC CASTRPGQGGEGYTF
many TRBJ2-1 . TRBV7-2 TGTGCCAGCAGCCCCACTAGTTTGAGAAATGAGCAGTTCTTC CASSPTSLRNEQFF
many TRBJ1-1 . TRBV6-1 TGTGCCAGCAAGGGACCAGGGGCCTTGAACACTGAAGCTTTCTTT CASKGPGALNTEAFF
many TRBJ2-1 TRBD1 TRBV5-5 TGTGCCAGCAGCCCGGGACAGGGTGACGATGAGCAGTTCTTC CASSPGQGDDEQFF
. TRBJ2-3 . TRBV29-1 TGCAGCGTTGAGTCTAGCGATCTTGCAGATATGCAGTATTTT CSVESSDLADMQYF
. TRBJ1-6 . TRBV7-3 TGTGCCAGCAGCTTAACGGGCAGGGGCGCCTATAATTCACCCCTCCACTTT CASSLTGRGAYNSPLHF
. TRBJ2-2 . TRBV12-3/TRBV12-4 TGTGCCAGCAGTTTCTCGGGGATCACCGGGGAGCTGTTTTTT CASSFSGITGELFF
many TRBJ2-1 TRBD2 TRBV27 TGTGCCAGCAGTTTACTAGCGGGGTACTACAATGAGCAGTTCTTC CASSLLAGYYNEQFF
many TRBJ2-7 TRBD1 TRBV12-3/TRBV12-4 TGTGCCAGCAGTTTAGAAGGGACAGGGTACTACGAGCAGTACTTC CASSLEGTGYYEQYF
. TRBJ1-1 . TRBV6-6 TGTGCCAGCAGCCAACACGGGATGAACACTGAAGCTTTCTTT CASSQHGMNTEAFF
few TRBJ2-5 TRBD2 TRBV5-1 TGTGCCAGCACGGGGGGGCCGAGAGAGACCCAGTACTTC CASTGGPRETQYF
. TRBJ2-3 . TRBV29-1 TGCAGCGTTGATTCCAGCCGGGGAGATACGCAGTATTTT CSVDSSRGDTQYF
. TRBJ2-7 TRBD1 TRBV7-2 TGTGCCAGCAGCTTCGGGACAGCGTTCTACGAGCAGTACTTC CASSFGTAFYEQYF
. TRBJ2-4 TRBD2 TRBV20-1 TGCAGTGCTCTCCCGCTAGCGGGGAAGGGGACCTACGGGCAGTACTTC CSALPLAGKGTYGQYF
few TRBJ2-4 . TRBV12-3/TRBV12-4 TGTGCCAGCAGCCCCAGGGGAAAGACAGCCAAAAACATTCAGTACTTC CASSPRGKTAKNIQYF
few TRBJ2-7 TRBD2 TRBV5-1 TGCGCCAGCAGCGAAGGACTAGCGGGGGAACCCTACGAGCAGTACTTC CASSEGLAGEPYEQYF
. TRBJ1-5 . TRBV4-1 TGCGCCAGCAGCCACTTCACTGGGGGTAGCAATCAGCCCCAGCATTTT CASSHFTGGSNQPQHF
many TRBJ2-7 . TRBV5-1 TGCGCCAGCGGCGACCAAGGGGTCGGGTACGAGCAGTACTTC CASGDQGVGYEQYF
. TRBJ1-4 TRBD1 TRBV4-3 TGCGCCAGCAGCCAATCCGGGACAGGGGGTTTTGCAACTAATGAAAAACTGTTTTTT CASSQSGTGGFATNEKLFF
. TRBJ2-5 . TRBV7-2 TGTGCCAGCAGCTGGCTAGCGTTCCAAGAGACCCAGTACTTC CASSWLAFQETQYF
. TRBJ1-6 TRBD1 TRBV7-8 TGTGCCAGCAGCTTCTCGACAGGGGGCGGCTATAATTCACCCCTCCACTTT CASSFSTGGGYNSPLHF
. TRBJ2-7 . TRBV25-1 TGTGCCAGCAGTGCGTCAGAATACGAGCAGTACTTC CASSASEYEQYF
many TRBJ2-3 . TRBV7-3 TGTGCCAGCAGCTCCGGGGGGCTTACAGATACGCAGTATTTT CASSSGGLTDTQYF
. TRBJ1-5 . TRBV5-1 TGCGCCAGCAGGGATGACAGCGATCAGCCCCAGCATTTT CASRDDSDQPQHF
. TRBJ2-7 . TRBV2 TGTGCCAGCAGCTTGGGACAAATGGAGAACGAGCAGTACTTC CASSLGQMENEQYF
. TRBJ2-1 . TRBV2 TGTGCCAGCAGTGAATGGGCAGACTCCTACAATGAGCAGTTCTTC CASSEWADSYNEQFF
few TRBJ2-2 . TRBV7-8 TGTGCCAGCAGCTTAATAGGAACCAACACCGGGGAGCTGTTTTTT CASSLIGTNTGELFF
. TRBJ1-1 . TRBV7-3 TGTGCCAGCAGCTTAACAGGGTCCGGGTCAGGAGCTTTCTTT CASSLTGSGSGAFF
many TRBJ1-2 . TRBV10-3 TGTGCCATCAGTGATAACCTCAGGGTAAACTATGGCTACACCTTC CAISDNLRVNYGYTF
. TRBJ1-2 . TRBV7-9 TGTGCCAGCAGCTTCGATTCGCGGTATGGCTGCACCTTC CASSFDSRYGCTF
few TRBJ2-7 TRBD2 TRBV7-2 TGTGCCAGCAGCTTAGCGGTAGCGGGGTTCGAGCAGTACTTC CASSLAVAGFEQYF
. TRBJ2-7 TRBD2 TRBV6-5 TGTGCCAGCAGTTCCCAGGGACTAGTTTGGGGGGTGCCCTACAATGAGCAGTACTTC CASSSQGLVWGVPYNEQYF
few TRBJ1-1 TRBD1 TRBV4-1 TGCGCCAGCAGCCTCAAGGCCAACAGGGGTACTGAAGCTTTCTTT CASSLKANRGTEAFF
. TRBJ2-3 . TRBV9 TGTGCCAGCAGCGTAGATGTCAACGCAGATACGCAGTATTTT CASSVDVNADTQYF
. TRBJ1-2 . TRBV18 TGTGCCAGCTCACCCTATGACAGGTCTTATGGCTACACCTTC CASSPYDRSYGYTF
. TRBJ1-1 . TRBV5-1 TGCGCCAGCAGCTTAAGAGGTCAGAGCACTGAAGCTTTCTTT CASSLRGQSTEAFF
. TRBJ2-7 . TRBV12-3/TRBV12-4 TGTGCCTCTAGGGGGAGGGAAAGCTCCTACGAGCAGTACTTC CASRGRESSYEQYF